The 20 T cell receptor beta chains below come from one sample, sequenced in a study of T-cell memory formation after mild COVID-19. TCRdb called the 5' RACE reads again in MiXCR, with one record for every CDR3 protein. This sample has tens of thousands of distinct CDR3 sequences; 11% to 15% occur once, and the top ten carry roughly 33%. The specimen sequenced was PBMCs or a T cell subset sorted from them (not recorded which). The receptor set was obtained from an adult woman who had mild COVID-19 (a few samples of this study predate the infection). Cell type and time point are not known.

The chain uses TRBV5-1 and TRBJ1-1; the D is unclear. The length of the CDR3 is 16 residues. V lost 0 bases, J lost 3 bases, and 15 bases lay in between. Germline V lookup: CDR1 SGHRS, CDR2 YFSETQ. Here the CDR3 reads CASSLARGSGYTEAFF. DNA for the CDR3: TGCGCCAGCAGCTTGGCTCGGGGATCGGGGTACACTGAAGCTTTCTTT. Using reference TRBV5-1 and TRBJ1-1 for the parts outside the CDR3, the full variable domain is KAGVTQTPRYLIKTRGQQVTLSCSPISGHRSVSWYQQTPGQGLQFLFEYFSETQRNKGNFPGRFSGRQFSNSRSEMNVSTLELGDSALYLCASSLARGSGYTEAFFGQGTRLTVV.

This clonotype was found a few times. The CDR3 coding sequence is TGCGCCAGCAGCCACCGGACAGGGAACTTCTACAATGAGCAGTTCTTC. It is translated as CASSHRTGNFYNEQFF. V is TRBV4-3 and J is TRBJ2-1; 8 bases line up with TRBD1. This CDR3 comprises 16 residues. Germline V gene sequence: CDR1 LGHNA, CDR2 YSLEER. V shed 3 bases and J 3 bases; nucleotides not matched to a gene: 7.

This clonotype came up a few times. V is TRBV5-6 and J is TRBJ2-7, with a tentative D call TRBD1 (5 bases). Trimming removed 2 bases from V and 1 base from J, with 7 bases in between. Germline V gene sequence: CDR1 SGHDT, CDR2 YYEEEE. The CDR3 is made up of 13 amino acids. The CDR3 DNA follows: TGTGCCAGCAGCTTTCAGGGATCCTACGAGCAGTACTTC. It is translated as CASSFQGSYEQYF.

This clonotype occurred a few times. J is TRBJ2-3 and V is TRBV24-1, with 11 bases aligning to TRBD2. Germline CDR1 reads KGHDR; CDR2 reads SFDVKD. The CDR3 has 17 residues. Germline trimming cut 3 bases from V and 5 bases from J; bases unmatched to any gene: 9. DNA of the CDR3: TGTGCCACCAGTGATCGCTTACTAGCGGGAGAGCTAGATACGCAGTATTTT. It codes for CATSDRLLAGELDTQYF.

This clonotype appeared a few times. This chain links TRBV28 with TRBJ2-1; no definite D call. V gave up 7 bases and J gave up 5 bases, with 12 bases separating them. The CDR3 is 13 amino acids. Per the germline V gene, CDR1 is MDHEN and CDR2 is SYDVKM. The CDR3 reads CASKKDIHNEQFF. The CDR3 DNA reads as TGTGCCAGCAAGAAAGACATCCACAATGAGCAGTTCTTC.

Here the CDR3 DNA reads TGTGCCTGGGCGACAGGTTCCTACGAGCAGTACTTC. Protein sequence: CAWATGSYEQYF. This sequence joins TRBV30 and TRBJ2-7; TRBD1 is a possible D gene (6 bases). Trimming cost V 5 bases and J 1 base, with 9 bases left between them. The CDR3 extends over 12 amino acids. The germline V gene has CDR1 GTSNPN and CDR2 SVGIG (reference sequence).

This clonotype came up a few times. V and J are TRBV28 and TRBJ2-5; D gene uncertain. The CDR3 runs 14 residues. Germline loops: CDR1 MDHEN, CDR2 SYDVKM. Trimming removed 6 bases at V and 5 bases at J, with 16 bases between. The CDR3 spells CASSRHGVVETQYF. CDR3 in DNA: TGTGCCAGCAGCCGCCATGGGGTAGTCGAGACCCAGTACTTC. Full variable domain (remainder filled in from reference TRBV28 and TRBJ2-5): DVKVTQSSRYLVKRTGEKVFLECVQDMDHENMFWYRQDPGLGLRLIYFSYDVKMKEKGDIPEGYSVSREKKERFSLILESASTNQTSMYLCASSRHGVVETQYFGPGTRLLVL.

The rearrangement links TRBV6-4 to TRBJ2-2; 11 bases agree with TRBD2. J lost 6 bases, V lost 8 bases, and 5 bases had no gene match. CDR3 length: 14 amino acids. Per germline, CDR1 MRHNA and CDR2 SNTAGT. The CDR3 region has the DNA TGTGCCAGCGCACTAGCGGGGGATGCCGGGGAGCTGTTTTTT. Its protein is CASALAGDAGELFF.

This sequence joins TRBV7-2 and TRBJ2-4; D uncertain. V was pared by 4 bases and J by 2 bases, with 24 bases between. CDR3 length: 19 amino acids. Germline values: CDR1 SGHTA, CDR2 FQGNSA. The CDR3 sequence is CASSSDPAYGEVSKNIQYF. In DNA form, the CDR3 reads TGTGCCAGCAGCTCGGATCCGGCGTACGGTGAGGTGTCCAAAAACATTCAGTACTTC.

This clonotype was found a few times. The J gene is TRBJ2-1, the V gene TRBV6-6; D uncertain. V was cut by 8 bases and J by 0 bases, with 20 bases left in between. The CDR3 runs 17 residues. Germline V gene lookup returns CDR1 MNHNY and CDR2 SVGAGI (reference sequence). The CDR3 sequence: CASQSIPGRSSYNEQFF. DNA of the CDR3: TGTGCCAGCCAATCTATACCTGGACGAAGCTCCTACAATGAGCAGTTCTTC.

The chain combines TRBV6-1 with TRBJ2-7; 9 bases agree with TRBD1. Germline V gives CDR1 MNHNS, CDR2 SASEGT. The ends lost 0 bases at V and 1 base at J; junction bases unmatched: 4. The CDR3 has 16 residues. The CDR3 spells CASSEAIGTGSYEQYF. For the CDR3, the DNA is TGTGCCAGCAGTGAAGCGATCGGGACAGGGTCCTACGAGCAGTACTTC.

The chain combines TRBV7-6 with TRBJ1-1, with D possibly matching TRBD1 (5 bases). The ends were cut back, 2 bases at V and 4 bases at J, with 8 bases in the middle. The germline V gene has CDR1 SGHVS and CDR2 FNYEAQ. The CDR3 is made up of 13 amino acids. The CDR3 DNA reads as TGTGCCAGCAGCTTATTAGGGGTCACTGAAGCTTTCTTT. Translation gives CASSLLGVTEAFF.

This clonotype has just a few counts. V is TRBV29-1 and J is TRBJ1-2; 9 bases map to TRBD1. J was trimmed by 7 bases and V by 3 bases; bases with no gene match: 9. The CDR3 spans 14 residues. In germline, CDR1 is SQVTM, CDR2 ANQGSEA. The CDR3 reads CSVDSTGGAGGYTF. Here the CDR3 DNA reads TGCAGCGTTGACTCTACAGGGGGCGCGGGTGGCTACACCTTC.

This clonotype was found a few times. V is TRBV5-6 and J is TRBJ2-1; the D gene could be TRBD1 or TRBD2 (5 bases each). V gave up 2 bases and J gave up 3 bases, with 12 bases separating them. This CDR3 is 15 amino acids long. CDR1 and CDR2 from the germline V gene are SGHDT and YYEEEE. The CDR3 nucleotides read TGTGCCAGCAGCTTCTACGGGGCGGGCTACAATGAGCAGTTCTTC. Translated: CASSFYGAGYNEQFF.

This clonotype was counted only a few times. The gene calls are TRBV6-1 and TRBJ1-2; possible D gene TRBD1, 6 bases. Germline CDR1 MNHNS, CDR2 SASEGT. This CDR3 contains 13 residues. V was trimmed by 7 bases and J by 3 bases, leaving 12 bases between them. The CDR3 reads CASKRTEYYGYTF. CDR3 coding DNA: TGTGCCAGCAAAAGGACAGAGTACTATGGCTACACCTTC.

The table lists this clonotype with a few counts. V and J are TRBV29-1 and TRBJ1-5; the D is unclear. Per the germline V gene, CDR1 is SQVTM and CDR2 is ANQGSEA. The CDR3 runs to 12 residues. Trimming took off 5 bases at V and 5 bases at J, with 10 bases between the two ends. Written as DNA, the CDR3 is TGCAGCGTTAGTTTCGGGGATCAGCCCCAGCATTTT. Protein sequence: CSVSFGDQPQHF.

The CDR3 is CSARTRLNTEAFF. In DNA, the CDR3 is TGCAGTGCTAGAACCAGGTTGAACACTGAAGCTTTCTTT. This sequence joins TRBV20-1 and TRBJ1-1; D remains unclear. This CDR3 spans 13 amino acids. Germline CDR1 is DFQATT and CDR2 is SNEGSKA (reference sequence). The germline V and J ends were trimmed by 2 bases and 0 bases, with 7 bases remaining between them.

This clonotype has a handful of counts. This chain uses TRBV15 with TRBJ2-1; D uncertain. From germline, CDR1 is LNHNV and CDR2 YYDKDF (reference sequence). The CDR3 is 15 amino acids. Trimming cost V 1 base and J 0 bases, with 7 bases left between them. The CDR3 sequence is CATSRARSSYNEQFF. The CDR3 bases are TGTGCCACCAGCAGAGCCCGGAGCTCCTACAATGAGCAGTTCTTC. Full variable domain (missing parts from reference TRBV15 and TRBJ2-1): DAMVIQNPRYQVTQFGKPVTLSCSQTLNHNVMYWYQQKSSQAPKLLFHYYDKDFNNEADTPDNFQSRRPNTSFCFLDIRSPGLGDTAMYLCATSRARSSYNEQFFGPGTRLTVL.

The table lists this clonotype with many counts. This chain uses TRBV9 with TRBJ2-1; D is unresolved. CDR3 length: 11 residues. Trimming left V 10 bases short and J 2 bases short, with 7 bases between. In germline, CDR1 is SGDLS, CDR2 YYNGEE. The CDR3 DNA reads as TGTGCCTCTGGCCCCTACAATGAGCAGTTCTTC. It encodes CASGPYNEQFF. The variable domain in full, with the rest retrieved from reference TRBV9 and TRBJ2-1, is DSGVTQTPKHLITATGQRVTLRCSPRSGDLSVYWYQQSLDQGLQFLIQYYNGEERAKGNILERFSAQQFPDLHSELNLSSLELGDSALYFCASGPYNEQFFGPGTRLTVL.

This clonotype was counted a few times. This chain links TRBV16 with TRBJ2-7; TRBD2 is a possible D gene (6 bases). The CDR3 contains 15 residues. V lost 7 bases, J lost 0 bases, and 16 bases lay in between. CDR1 KGHSY and CDR2 FQNENV come from the germline V gene. This chain's CDR3 is CASTSSGGTSYEQYF. CDR3 coding DNA: TGTGCCAGCACCTCCTCAGGAGGGACCTCCTACGAGCAGTACTTC. Combining the CDR3 with reference TRBV16 and TRBJ2-7 gives the whole variable domain GEEVAQTPKHLVRGEGQKAKLYCAPIKGHSYVFWYQQVLKNEFKFLISFQNENVFDETGMPKERFSAKCLPNSPCSLEIQATKLEDSAVYFCASTSSGGTSYEQYFGPGTRLTVT.